This T cell receptor beta chain was sequenced during a study of beta chain features in type 1 diabetes. The sequenced template was cDNA made from the entire isolated RNA. Sequencing used immunoSEQ multiplex PCR; TCRdb keeps in-frame clones, though not all of them. The sample has under 900,000 clones; roughly 15% are singletons. The CDR3 is 15 residues long. CDR1 is SGHRS and CDR2 is YFSETQ in the germline V gene. J lost 5 bases, V lost 0 bases, and 6 bases had no gene match. The sequence was collected from a woman between 18 and 30 years old in good health. The V and J genes are TRBV5-1 and TRBJ2-5; 8 bases fit TRBD2. The material sequenced was naive CD4+ T cells from blood. The CDR3 loop reads CASSLEASGRETQYF. CDR3 coding DNA: TGCGCCAGCAGCTTGGAAGCTAGCGGGCGGGAGACCCAGTACTTC. Looking up the rest from reference TRBV5-1 and TRBJ2-5 gives the full variable domain: KAGVTQTPRYLIKTRGQQVTLSCSPISGHRSVSWYQQTPGQGLQFLFEYFSETQRNKGNFPGRFSGRQFSNSRSEMNVSTLELGDSALYLCASSLEASGRETQYFGPGTRLLVL.